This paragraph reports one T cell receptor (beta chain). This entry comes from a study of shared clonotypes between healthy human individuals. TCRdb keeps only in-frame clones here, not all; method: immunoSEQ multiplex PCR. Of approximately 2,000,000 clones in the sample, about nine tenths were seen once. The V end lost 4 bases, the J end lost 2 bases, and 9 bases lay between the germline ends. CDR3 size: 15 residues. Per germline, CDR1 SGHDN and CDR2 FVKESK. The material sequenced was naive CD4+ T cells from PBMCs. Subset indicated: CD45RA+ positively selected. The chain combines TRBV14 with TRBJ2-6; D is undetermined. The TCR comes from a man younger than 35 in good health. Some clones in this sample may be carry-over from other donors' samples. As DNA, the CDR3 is TGTGCCAGCAGCCCCTACCTTACTGGGGCCAACGTCCTGACTTTC. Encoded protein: CASSPYLTGANVLTF.